Shown below are 16 T cell receptor beta chains from a single sample sequenced in a study of vaccination effects on CD4 cells after COVID-19. Data came from immunoSEQ multiplex PCR; TCRdb stores just in-frame clones and leaves some out. Found here are 20,000 or so clones, about 72% of them singletons; the top ten hold around 8.4%. Using viral peptide pools, the ViraFEST assay grew out antigen-specific CD4+ T cells prior to sequencing. Following 10 days of culture, CD4+ T cells were isolated. Two-dose vaccination with either BNT162b2 or mRNA-1273 was given to the participants. Antigens of these TCRs are unknown. Sequenced here: CD4+ T cells from PBMCs cultured with HCoV-229E spike peptides, sampled after COVID-19 vaccination. The receptors shown here come from a human donor who received a COVID-19 vaccine.

The chain recombines TRBV5-1 with TRBJ1-1; tentatively, D is TRBD1 (6 bases). CDR3 length: 14 amino acids. Germline lookup yields CDR1 SGHRS and CDR2 YFSETQ. V lost 4 bases to trimming and J lost 0 bases, with 10 bases between them. The DNA for the CDR3 is TGCGCCAGCAGCACGGGACACTTGAACACTGAAGCTTTCTTT. Its protein is CASSTGHLNTEAFF.

This chain joins TRBV2 and TRBJ2-7; TRBD2 matches at 10 bases. This CDR3 is built from 15 residues. CDR1 and CDR2 from the germline V gene are SNHLY and FYNNEI. The V and J ends lost 6 bases and 4 bases, in that order; junction bases with no gene match: 9. Here the CDR3 DNA reads TGTGCCAGCAGGGGAGCCGGGACTAGCGTATACGAGCAGTACTTC. Amino acid sequence: CASRGAGTSVYEQYF.

The chain links TRBV24-1 to TRBJ1-5; D is unresolved. V was trimmed by 5 bases and J by 6 bases, leaving 1 base between them. The germline V gene encodes CDR1 KGHDR and CDR2 SFDVKD. The CDR3 totals 10 residues. The CDR3 sequence: CATSVQPQHF. The CDR3 region has the DNA TGTGCCACCAGTGTTCAGCCCCAGCATTTT.

J is TRBJ1-3 and V is TRBV11-2, with D unclear. V was shortened by 5 bases and J by 2 bases, with 13 bases between the two germline ends. CDR1 is SGHAT and CDR2 is FQNNGV in the germline V gene. The CDR3 is made up of 15 amino acids. CDR3 region: CASSRFLEPGNTIYF. The CDR3 DNA sequence: TGTGCCAGCAGCCGCTTCCTCGAGCCTGGAAACACCATATATTTT.

The chain couples TRBV2 to TRBJ1-6, with 9 bases identical to TRBD1. With V trimmed by 3 bases and J by 10 bases, 10 bases remained unmatched. The germline CDR1 and CDR2 sequences are SNHLY and FYNNEI. The CDR3 has 16 residues. CDR3 sequence (DNA): TGTGCCAGCAGTGAGAGGGGATTGGGGACAGGGTCACCCCTCCACTTT. It codes for CASSERGLGTGSPLHF.

The CDR3 bases are TGCGCCAGCAGCTACAGCGACAGGGGCGAGCAGTACTTC. This translates into CASSYSDRGEQYF. This chain links TRBV5-1 with TRBJ2-7; the match to TRBD1 covers 8 bases. V lost 3 bases to trimming and J lost 6 bases; unmatched junction nucleotides: 5. CDR3 length: 13 residues. The V gene's germline CDR1 is SGHRS and CDR2 YFSETQ.

A note on this clone: At the DNA level, this CDR3 is encoded by other sequences in the same sample as well. The rearrangement joins TRBV6-4 to TRBJ2-3; 7 bases align to TRBD2. The CDR3 is 15 amino acids. Germline V gene data show CDR1 as MRHNA and CDR2 as SNTAGT. With 0 bases clipped from V and 1 base from J, the junction kept 1 base outside the gene matches. CDR3 nucleotides: TGTGCCAGCAGTGACTCGAGCGGGGGCACAGATACGCAGTATTTT. Translating gives CASSDSSGGTDTQYF.

This chain connects TRBV5-1 to TRBJ2-6; D is ambiguous. The V end lost 2 bases, the J end lost 0 bases, and 6 bases lay between the germline ends. The CDR3 contains 15 residues. CDR1 and CDR2 from the germline V gene are SGHRS and YFSETQ. In DNA, the CDR3 is TGCGCCAGCAGCTTCGAGTTCTCTGGGGCCAACGTCCTGACTTTC. This codes for CASSFEFSGANVLTF. The full variable domain, completed using reference TRBV5-1 and TRBJ2-6, is KAGVTQTPRYLIKTRGQQVTLSCSPISGHRSVSWYQQTPGQGLQFLFEYFSETQRNKGNFPGRFSGRQFSNSRSEMNVSTLELGDSALYLCASSFEFSGANVLTFGAGSRLTVL.

The V call is TRBV10-1, the J call TRBJ2-2; 11 bases map to TRBD2. CDR1 and CDR2 from the germline V gene are WNHNN and SYGVQD (reference sequence). The CDR3 sequence is 17 residues long. Trimming removed 3 bases from V and 1 base from J; junction bases left unmatched: 4. The CDR3 loop is CASSDPGLAGNTGELFF. CDR3 in DNA: TGCGCCAGCAGTGACCCCGGACTAGCGGGGAACACCGGGGAGCTGTTTTTT.

This clone turned up a few times. This chain connects TRBV5-1 to TRBJ1-1; weak D call: TRBD1 (5 bases). Germline CDR1 and CDR2: SGHRS and YFSETQ. V was clipped by 0 bases and J by 4 bases, with 10 bases between them. CDR3 size: 14 residues. The CDR3, as DNA: TGCGCCAGCAGCTTGGACTCGAGGGGCACTGAAGCTTTCTTT. Translation gives CASSLDSRGTEAFF.

This rearrangement joins TRBV14 to TRBJ1-2; 9 bases are a match to TRBD1. This CDR3 region has 17 residues. Germline CDR1 reads SGHDN; CDR2 reads FVKESK. Trimming at V came to 1 base and at J to 4 bases, leaving 10 bases not matched to a gene. DNA for the CDR3: TGTGCCAGCAGCCAAGTAGCGGGGACAGGGAGATTCTATGGCTACACCTTC. The encoded protein is CASSQVAGTGRFYGYTF.

This clone came up a few times. The V call is TRBV30, the J call TRBJ1-4; D may be TRBD1 (6 bases). Trimming removed 4 bases from V and 5 bases from J, with 29 bases in between. Germline loops: CDR1 GTSNPN, CDR2 SVGIG (reference sequence). The CDR3 runs to 19 residues. The CDR3 DNA sequence: TGTGCCTGGAACGGGGGCCCTCGGGCCCATACAGGCCCCAATGAAAAACTGTTTTTT. Translating it yields CAWNGGPRAHTGPNEKLFF.

The genes are TRBV9 and TRBJ1-2, with 9 positions matching TRBD1. Germline loops: CDR1 SGDLS, CDR2 YYNGEE. This CDR3 spans 13 amino acids. V shed 0 bases and J 8 bases; nucleotides not matched to a gene: 2. This CDR3 is CASSVGDREGYTF. The DNA of the CDR3 is TGTGCCAGCAGCGTAGGGGACAGGGAAGGCTACACCTTC.

The genes are TRBV5-6 and TRBJ1-5, with D unresolved. Deletions cut 2 bases from V and 7 bases from J, with 13 bases between. CDR1 and CDR2 from the germline V gene are SGHDT and YYEEEE. The CDR3 runs 14 residues. CDR3 nucleotide sequence: TGTGCCAGCAGCTTCAGCGTTACGGGACAGCCCCAGCATTTT. Translating gives CASSFSVTGQPQHF.

This chain joins TRBV4-1 and TRBJ2-5, with D possibly TRBD2 on 5 matching bases. Germline loops: CDR1 MGHRA, CDR2 YSYEKL. CDR3 length: 14 amino acids. Trimming took off 1 base at V and 3 bases at J, with 9 bases between the two ends. CDR3 amino acids: CASSQGSGKETQYF. For the CDR3, the DNA is TGCGCCAGCAGCCAAGGTTCGGGGAAAGAGACCCAGTACTTC.

The J gene is TRBJ2-5, the V gene TRBV4-1; possibly TRBD2 for D (5 bases). The CDR3 has 13 amino acids. CDR1 MGHRA and CDR2 YSYEKL come from the germline V gene. The germline V and J ends were trimmed by 2 bases and 5 bases, with 9 bases remaining between them. CDR3 sequence: CASSQKTGETQYF. The CDR3 DNA reads as TGCGCCAGCAGCCAAAAAACGGGGGAGACCCAGTACTTC.